This TCR beta chain stems from a study of T cell clonality in common variable immunodeficiency. The V gene's germline CDR1 is SEHNR and CDR2 FQNEAQ (reference sequence). This CDR3 comprises 15 residues. Trimming took 6 bases from V and 0 from J; bases not matched to a gene: 2. Here immunoSEQ multiplex PCR was the method, and the copy in TCRdb shows in-frame clones only, minus some. The sample lists tens of thousands of clones, none appearing once, the ten largest making up over 9.5%. This clone was counted many times. The DNA ends 3 residues before the CDR3 does, and the rest of the CDR3 is filled in from the germline J gene.

Sequences were obtained from peripheral blood mononuclear cells. The sequence came from a person aged 18 to 75 in good health. The rearrangement joins TRBV7-9 to TRBJ1-6; TRBD1 aligns across 7 bases. Partial CDR3 DNA: TGTGCCAGCAGTCCAGGGGGCTCCTATAATTCACCC. Its protein product is CASSPGGSYNSP. The whole CDR3 protein is CASSPGGSYNSPLHF.